The 10 T cell receptor beta chains below come from one sample, sequenced in a study of blood T cell repertoires in COVID-19. Measured with immunoSEQ multiplex PCR; TCRdb has only the in-frame clones, and not every one. The data show almost 200,000 clones, with approximately 87% seen just once and 0.75% to 0.9% held by the top ten. Sequencing was carried out using peripheral blood. These receptors all come from a woman in her 70s with acute or convalescent COVID-19.

This clone showed up just once. V and J are TRBV27 and TRBJ1-4; 9 bases fit TRBD1. This CDR3 comprises 15 residues. Trimming removed 7 bases from V and 4 bases from J; junction bases left unmatched: 7. Germline values: CDR1 MNHEY, CDR2 SMNVEV (reference sequence). The CDR3 region is CASTETGGINEKLFF. CDR3 nucleotides: TGTGCCAGCACCGAGACAGGGGGGATTAATGAAAAACTGTTTTTT.

CDR3 region: CASIRDRAGNSPLHF. For the CDR3, the DNA is TGTGCCAGCATTCGGGACAGGGCAGGCAATTCACCCCTCCACTTT. The chain has TRBV2 and TRBJ1-6; 9 nucleotides match TRBD1. This CDR3 is 15 amino acids long. Germline trimming cut 7 bases from V and 7 bases from J; bases unmatched to any gene: 8. Per germline, CDR1 SNHLY and CDR2 FYNNEI.

The chain combines TRBV7-6 with TRBJ1-1; D unresolved. Trimming took off 1 base at V and 3 bases at J, with 6 bases between the two ends. This CDR3 has 13 amino acids. Germline-derived CDR1 and CDR2 are SGHVS and FNYEAQ. The CDR3 sequence is CASSLVFDTEAFF. CDR3 sequence (DNA): TGTGCCAGCAGCTTAGTATTTGACACTGAAGCTTTCTTT.

The gene calls are TRBV7-2 and TRBJ2-7; TRBD2 matches 11 bases. The CDR3 has 14 amino acids. CDR1 SGHTA and CDR2 FQGNSA come from the germline V gene. The ends lost 3 bases at V and 5 bases at J; junction bases unmatched: 3. DNA for the CDR3: TGTGCCAGCAGCTTCACTAGCGGGAGCGACGAGCAGTACTTC. Amino acids: CASSFTSGSDEQYF.

The chain links TRBV19 to TRBJ1-6; 9 bases agree with TRBD1. The J segment lost 0 bases and the V segment lost 4 bases, leaving 7 bases of the junction unmatched. CDR1 is LNHDA, CDR2 SQIVND, per germline (reference sequence). This CDR3 has 18 amino acids. The CDR3 sequence is CASSTFRTGASYNSPLHF. The CDR3 bases are TGTGCCAGTAGTACCTTTCGGACAGGGGCCTCCTATAATTCACCCCTCCACTTT.

As for this clone: Distinct nucleotide sequences in the sample also encode this CDR3. The rearrangement links TRBV7-2 to TRBJ2-1; 8 bases align to TRBD2. This CDR3 comprises 14 residues. Trimming removed 3 bases from V and 5 bases from J; junction bases left unmatched: 3. Germline CDR1 and CDR2: SGHTA and FQGNSA. This CDR3 is CASSLIAGNNEQFF. The CDR3 DNA sequence: TGTGCCAGCAGCTTGATAGCGGGAAACAATGAGCAGTTCTTC.

This clone has a single count. This rearrangement joins TRBV2 to TRBJ1-5; maybe TRBD1 (6 bases). This CDR3 is built from 15 residues. Trimming took 4 bases from V and 4 from J, leaving 14 bases between them. The germline CDR1 and CDR2 sequences are SNHLY and FYNNEI. This chain's CDR3 is CASSVSGTTNQPQHF. CDR3 DNA: TGTGCCAGCAGTGTATCAGGGACAACAAATCAGCCCCAGCATTTT.

The genes are TRBV5-4 and TRBJ1-1; D gene ambiguous. Trimming pared 0 bases from V and 1 base from J, leaving 7 bases between. The germline CDR1 and CDR2 sequences are SGHNT and YYREEE (reference sequence). The CDR3 is made up of 14 amino acids. The CDR3 region has the DNA TGTGCCAGCAGCTTGGGTCAGTCGAACACTGAAGCTTTCTTT. Translating it yields CASSLGQSNTEAFF.

The chain has TRBV11-2 and TRBJ1-3, with 7 bases lining up with TRBD1. The CDR3 has 15 residues. Germline CDR1 is SGHAT and CDR2 is FQNNGV. Losses at the gene ends were 4 bases for V and 8 bases for J; bases not matched to a gene: 11. The CDR3 DNA follows: TGTGCCAGCAGCTCCCACCTCAGGGGGTCGGACACCATATATTTT. Amino acid sequence: CASSSHLRGSDTIYF. Full variable domain (missing parts from reference TRBV11-2 and TRBJ1-3): EAGVAQSPRYKIIEKRQSVAFWCNPISGHATLYWYQQILGQGPKLLIQFQNNGVVDDSQLPKDRFSAERLKGVDSTLKIQPAKLEDSAVYLCASSSHLRGSDTIYFGEGSWLTVV.

The rearrangement uses TRBV6-5 and TRBJ2-5; D may be TRBD2 (6 bases). The germline gives CDR1 MNHEY, CDR2 SVGAGI. The V end lost 6 bases, the J end lost 5 bases, and 13 bases lay between the germline ends. The CDR3 runs 13 residues. The CDR3 loop is CASRGGLWETQYF. The CDR3 DNA sequence: TGTGCCAGCAGGGGGGGACTTTGGGAGACCCAGTACTTC.